The rows below give T cell receptor beta chains drawn from one sample of a study of technical replicates of blood from several donors. Libraries were prepared by immunoSEQ multiplex PCR; TCRdb keeps only in-frame clonotypes and omits some of them. The profile shows more than 70,000 clones, 92% of them singletons. Sequenced material: T cells isolated from PBMCs. The receptors were sampled from a human donor in good health. CDR3s include the opening cysteine and the closing phenylalanine or tryptophan. Fields, in order: V gene, CDR3 protein.

>TRBV19
CASSPQGAKNIQYF
>TRBV7-9
CASSFLGGGLSPYEQYF
>TRBV5-1
CASSLSAGRNSPLHF
>TRBV7-2
CASSSVTSYNEQFF
>TRBV27
CASSPGRGYSNQPQHF
>TRBV18
CASSLYRGRRAEAFF
>TRBV10-3
CAISETGQGRSYEQYF
>TRBV6-5
CASRAGGRYTF
>TRBV28
CALGRVDTKNTEAFF
>TRBV7-8
CASSSIYEQYF
>TRBV5-1
CASSSSDGGTYEQYF
>TRBV7-8
CASSSIGQAEWYEQYF
>TRBV9
CASSGVRGEQYF
>TRBV2
CASSEEGLPEFF
>TRBV11-3
CASSLVASGRAGNNEQFF
>TRBV7-6
CASSLVGDTQYF
>TRBV18
CASSPQGGNTIYF
>TRBV6-5
CASSYSQGPTGELFF
>TRBV2
CASRETSGRFYEQYF
>TRBV7-9
CASYEDGAETQYF
>TRBV11-3
CASSSTRASASEQFF
>TRBV28
CASTRGTTGYEQYF
>TRBV6-6
CASSYADISLYEQYF
>TRBV4-1
CASSQESNRFIFSYNEQFF
>TRBV5-1
CASGQGAETQYF
>TRBV27
CASSFMGANTGELFF
>TRBV5-1
CASQQPTLSGGTETQYF
>TRBV2
CASRGDFNTGELFF
>TRBV4-1
CASSHYGGADTQYF
>TRBV6-6
CASSYASGAGELFF
>TRBV13
CASSLRGIGETQYF
>TRBV10-3
CAISRDRGYEQYF
>TRBV9
CASSVGSSEQYF
>TRBV4-1
CASSQLDGDRSGNTIYF
>TRBV7-2
CASSFSDQPQHF
>TRBV28
CASTGTYEQYF
>TRBV5-1
CASSLGGYPGYNEQFF
>TRBV9
CASSEKGTGYGYTF
>TRBV10-1
CASSEEPDSTDTQYF
>TRBV7-9
CASSFPGNTEAFF
>TRBV19
CASLPGKAGAYEQYF
>TRBV5-1
CASSFAHGGKGSYEQYF
>TRBV5-1
CASSTSGSWVGEQYF
>TRBV5-6
CASSFQLETQYF
>TRBV7-6
CASSLIRGLQTEETQYF
>TRBV30
CACNFNEKLFF
>TRBV7-8
CASSATGSFGTDTQYF
>TRBV2
CASRAGGPEQYF
>TRBV10-1
CAAIELAGEYNEQFF
>TRBV15
CATSRHRQGGNEKLFF
>TRBV5-1
CASRPLTGLGSPLHF
>TRBV5-5
CASSLDTGGYTF
>TRBV28
CASSLWGEQFF
>TRBV6-5
CASSYIGQGRYYEQYF
>TRBV5-1
CASSLETRTDTQYF
>TRBV10-3
CAIRQGDTQYF
>TRBV19
CASSISGGDYNEQFF
>TRBV2
CASKGLAPTDTQYF
>TRBV10-3
CAISGTRTSGGYEQYF
>TRBV6-6
CASSQSQETQYF